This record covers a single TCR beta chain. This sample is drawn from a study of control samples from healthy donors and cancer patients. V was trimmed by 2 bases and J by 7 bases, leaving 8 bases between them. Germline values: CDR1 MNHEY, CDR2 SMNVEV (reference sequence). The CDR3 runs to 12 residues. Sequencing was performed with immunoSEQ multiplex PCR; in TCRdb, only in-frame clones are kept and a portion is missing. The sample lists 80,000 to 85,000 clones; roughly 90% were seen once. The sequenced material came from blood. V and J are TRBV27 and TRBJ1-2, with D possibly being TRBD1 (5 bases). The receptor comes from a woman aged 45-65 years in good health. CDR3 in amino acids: CASSLGGVGYTF. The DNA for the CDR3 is TGTGCCAGCAGTTTAGGGGGGGTTGGCTACACCTTC.